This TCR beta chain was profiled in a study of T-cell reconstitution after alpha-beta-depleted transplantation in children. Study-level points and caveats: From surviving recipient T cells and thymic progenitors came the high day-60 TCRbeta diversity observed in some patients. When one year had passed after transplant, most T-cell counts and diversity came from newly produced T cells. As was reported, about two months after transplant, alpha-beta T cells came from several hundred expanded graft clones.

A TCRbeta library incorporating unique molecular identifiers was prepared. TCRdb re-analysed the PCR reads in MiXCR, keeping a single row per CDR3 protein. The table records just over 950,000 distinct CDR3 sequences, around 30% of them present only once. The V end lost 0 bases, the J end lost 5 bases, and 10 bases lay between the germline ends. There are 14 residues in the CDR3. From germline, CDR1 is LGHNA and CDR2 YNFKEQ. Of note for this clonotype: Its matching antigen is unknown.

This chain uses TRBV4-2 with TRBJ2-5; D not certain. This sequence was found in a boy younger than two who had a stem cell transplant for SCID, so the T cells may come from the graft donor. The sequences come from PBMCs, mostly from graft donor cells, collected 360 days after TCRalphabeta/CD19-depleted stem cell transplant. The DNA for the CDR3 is TGTGCCAGCAGCCAAGAAGAAAGCGTTGAGACCCAGTACTTC. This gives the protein CASSQEESVETQYF.